The following is a T cell receptor (beta chain) sequence with its context. Its specificity is unknown. Other nucleotide sequences from this sample produce the same CDR3. The sample belongs to a study of siplizumab effects on memory and regulatory T cells. The study, taken as a whole, reports: Suppressive capability of dividing Tregs from siplizumab cultures went unverified.

Looked up from germline, CDR1 is SQVTM and CDR2 is ANQGSEA. V lost 6 bases to trimming and J lost 4 bases, with 18 bases between them. The CDR3 totals 14 residues. Data came from immunoSEQ multiplex PCR; TCRdb stores just in-frame clones and leaves some out. The repertoire holds 85,000 to 90,000 clones, with more than 80% as singletons. The source is a human donor in good health. The chain couples TRBV29-1 to TRBJ1-2, with D perhaps TRBD1 (5 bases). The sequencing sample was made of CD4+ T cells sorted from blood. CDR3 in DNA: TGCAGCGTGGAGGGGCGGGGGGGACTCTATGGCTACACCTTC. The encoded protein is CSVEGRGGLYGYTF.